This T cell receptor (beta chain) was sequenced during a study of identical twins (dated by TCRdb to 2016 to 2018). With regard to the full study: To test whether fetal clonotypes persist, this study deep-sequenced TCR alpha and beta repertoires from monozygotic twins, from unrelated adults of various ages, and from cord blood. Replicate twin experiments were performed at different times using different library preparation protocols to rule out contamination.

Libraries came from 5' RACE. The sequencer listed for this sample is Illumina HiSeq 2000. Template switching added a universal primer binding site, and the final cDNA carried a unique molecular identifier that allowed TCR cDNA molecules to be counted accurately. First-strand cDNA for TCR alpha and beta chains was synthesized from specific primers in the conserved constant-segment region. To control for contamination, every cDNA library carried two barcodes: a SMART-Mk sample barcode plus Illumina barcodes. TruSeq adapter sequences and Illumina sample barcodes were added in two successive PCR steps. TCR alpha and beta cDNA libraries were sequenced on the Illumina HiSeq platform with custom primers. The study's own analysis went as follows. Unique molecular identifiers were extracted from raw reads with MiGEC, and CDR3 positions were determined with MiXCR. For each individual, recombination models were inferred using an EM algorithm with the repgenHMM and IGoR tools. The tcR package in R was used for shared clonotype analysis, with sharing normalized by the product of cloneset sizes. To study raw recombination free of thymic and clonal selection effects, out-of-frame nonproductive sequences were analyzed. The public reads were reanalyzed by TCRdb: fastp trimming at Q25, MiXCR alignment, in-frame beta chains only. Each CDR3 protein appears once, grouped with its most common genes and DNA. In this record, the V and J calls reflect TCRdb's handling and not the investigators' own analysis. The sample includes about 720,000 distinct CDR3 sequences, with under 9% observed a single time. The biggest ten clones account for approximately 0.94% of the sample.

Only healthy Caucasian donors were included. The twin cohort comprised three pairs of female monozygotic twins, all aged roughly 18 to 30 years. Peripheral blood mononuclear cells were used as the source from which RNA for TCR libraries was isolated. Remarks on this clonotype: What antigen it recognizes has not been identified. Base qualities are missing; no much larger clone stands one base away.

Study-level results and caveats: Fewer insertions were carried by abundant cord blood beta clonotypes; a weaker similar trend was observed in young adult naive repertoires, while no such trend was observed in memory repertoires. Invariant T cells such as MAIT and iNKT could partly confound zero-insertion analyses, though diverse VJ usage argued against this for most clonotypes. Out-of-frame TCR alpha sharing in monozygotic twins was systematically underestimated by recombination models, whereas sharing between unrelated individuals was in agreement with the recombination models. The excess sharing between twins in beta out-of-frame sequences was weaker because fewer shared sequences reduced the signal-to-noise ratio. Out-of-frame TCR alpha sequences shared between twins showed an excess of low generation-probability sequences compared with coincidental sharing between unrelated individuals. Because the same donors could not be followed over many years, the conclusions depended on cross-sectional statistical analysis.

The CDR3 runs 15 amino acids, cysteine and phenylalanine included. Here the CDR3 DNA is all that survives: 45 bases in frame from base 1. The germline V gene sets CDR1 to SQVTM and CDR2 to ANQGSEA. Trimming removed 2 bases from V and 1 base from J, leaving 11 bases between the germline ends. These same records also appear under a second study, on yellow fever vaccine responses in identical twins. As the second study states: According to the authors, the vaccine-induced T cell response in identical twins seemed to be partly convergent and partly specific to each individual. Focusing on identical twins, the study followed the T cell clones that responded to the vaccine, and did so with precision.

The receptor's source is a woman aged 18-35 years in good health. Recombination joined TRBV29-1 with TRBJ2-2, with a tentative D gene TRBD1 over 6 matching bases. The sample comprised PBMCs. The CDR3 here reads CSVESSDRNTGELFF. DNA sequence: TGCAGCGTTGAATCCTCGGACAGGAACACCGGGGAGCTGTTTTTT.